Below are 4 T cell receptor beta chains sequenced from a single sample in a study of blood T cell repertoires in COVID-19. Generated by immunoSEQ multiplex PCR, the TCRdb table keeps only in-frame clones and is missing some. The profile covers about 220,000 clones, with 85% to 90% appearing a single time and more than 3% taken by the ten largest. Material for sequencing was PBMCs or T cells enriched from blood (not recorded which). These receptors were collected from a woman between 18 and 30 years old in a cohort exposed to, infected with or recovered from COVID-19 (not recorded which).

CDR3: CASSTDGPNEQYF. The CDR3 DNA reads as TGTGCCAGCAGTACAGATGGGCCCAACGAGCAGTACTTC. V gene TRBV6-5 combines with J gene TRBJ2-7; D is uncertain. CDR3 length equals 13 residues. V lost 5 bases to trimming and J lost 5 bases, with 13 bases between them. Germline-derived CDR1 and CDR2 are MNHEY and SVGAGI.

This clone was seen only a few times. The rearrangement joins TRBV12-2 to TRBJ2-7; the table calls TRBD2, which could not be checked here. TRBV12-2 is labeled a pseudogene. This CDR3 is built from 16 residues. CDR3 in DNA: TGTGCAAGTCGCTCGGCTGACTTTGGAGTCTTTTACGAGCAGTACTTC. Amino acids: CASRSADFGVFYEQYF.

This sequence joins TRBV24-1 and TRBJ1-2; TRBD1 aligns across 7 bases. CDR3 length: 13 amino acids. V was pared by 6 bases and J by 4 bases, with 4 bases of the junction left unmatched. Looked up from germline, CDR1 is KGHDR and CDR2 is SFDVKD. Written as DNA, the CDR3 is TGTGCCACCAGTCTGGGGGACAGCTATGGCTACACCTTC. It encodes CATSLGDSYGYTF.

This chain joins TRBV5-6 and TRBJ1-1; D gene ambiguous. The CDR3 covers 14 residues. Looked up from germline, CDR1 is SGHDT and CDR2 is YYEEEE. V gave up 0 bases and J gave up 9 bases, with 15 bases separating them. CDR3 in amino acids: CASSLGGLPHQAFF. In nucleotides, the CDR3 is TGTGCCAGCAGCTTGGGCGGGCTCCCGCATCAAGCTTTCTTT.